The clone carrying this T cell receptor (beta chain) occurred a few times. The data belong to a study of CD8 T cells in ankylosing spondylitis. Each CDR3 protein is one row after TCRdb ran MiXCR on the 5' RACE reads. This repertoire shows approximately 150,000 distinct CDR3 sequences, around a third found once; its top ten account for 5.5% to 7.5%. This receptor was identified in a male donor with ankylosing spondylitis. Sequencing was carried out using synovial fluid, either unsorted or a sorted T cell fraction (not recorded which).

In DNA form, the CDR3 reads TGTGCCAGCAGCGGGCAGGTGGGGGCGGCAGCTTTCTTT. Translated: CASSGQVGAAAFF. V usage is TRBV5-6 and J usage is TRBJ1-1; a possible D gene is TRBD1 (6 bases). Germline V gene sequence: CDR1 SGHDT, CDR2 YYEEEE. V was cut by 4 bases and J by 10 bases, with 17 bases left in between. There are 13 residues in the CDR3.